This T cell receptor beta chain was found in a study of blood T cells in healthy people across ages. This clonotype showed up just a few times. Its antigen is unidentified. Trimming removed 5 bases at V and 4 bases at J, with 15 bases between. This CDR3 has 15 amino acids. Germline V gene sequence: CDR1 ENHRY, CDR2 SYGVKD. The authors ran a second PCR of 7 to 11 cycles using a sample-barcoded 5' primer and a J-beta primer mix. TCRdb reprocessed the 5' RACE reads via MiXCR and lists one record per CDR3 protein. The sample carries 800,000 to 950,000 distinct CDR3 sequences, roughly 29% recorded once. The study, taken as a whole, reports: Because sorting was not performed, PBMCs prevented conclusive naive versus antigen-experienced comparison.

Another study also made use of these data, one on T cells of mothers and their children. That study reports: An overlap that was slightly higher, though non-significant, was seen in related mother-child pairs versus unrelated pairs.

The TCR was taken from a woman between 35 and 50 years old in good health. The chain is built from TRBV10-3 and TRBJ2-1, with D uncertain. Input material: blood. This CDR3 is CAISSRPGSYNEQFF. The CDR3, as DNA: TGTGCCATCAGTTCGAGACCCGGATCATACAATGAGCAGTTCTTC.